This TCR beta chain was sequenced for a study of T-cell memory formation after mild COVID-19 (dated by TCRdb to 2020 to 2023). Study-wide context: TCR sequence clusters from the two donors were found to be largely donor specific. The cohort comprised two young, previously healthy adult volunteers, one female and one male. In a couple of donors, T-cell clones that expanded and contracted after mild COVID-19 were followed by sequencing TCRalpha and TCRbeta repertoires longitudinally.

PBMCs were isolated by Ficoll-Paque density gradient centrifugation. The run used an Illumina NovaSeq 6000. Using 5'RACE with constant-segment primers, TCRalpha and TCRbeta cDNA libraries were constructed, with sample barcodes and unique molecular identifiers added in the process. Trizol reagent was used to extract RNA from every sample. The libraries were amplified in two PCR steps, and the second step added a second sample barcode and Illumina TruSeq adapters. Libraries were sequenced on an Illumina NovaSeq with 2 x 150 bp paired-end reads. The paper's data handling went like this. Demultiplexing of reads and collapsing into UMI-guided consensus sequences were performed with migec v1.2.7. Using mixcr v2.1.11, UMI consensuses were aligned to TRA and TRB V and J templates and then assembled into clonotypes. A clonotype was counted as expanded or contracted only when both edgeR and NoisET called the clonotype significant, with the noise models trained on biological replicates. edgeR calls used a false discovery rate-adjusted p below 0.01 and a log2 fold-change threshold of 1. As an exploratory analysis of dynamics, max-normalized trajectories of the 1000 most abundant clonotypes were examined by PCA with hierarchical clustering. Each responding clone was given a CD4 or CD8 phenotype based on the CD4+ and CD8+ repertoires, which had been sequenced separately. TCRdb took the public reads, trimmed them with fastp at Q25, ran MiXCR for clone calling and kept in-frame beta chains. Each record represents a unique CDR3 protein, reported with the most common genes and DNA among its rows. TCRdb, not the original authors, processed these V and J calls. This sample lists a few hundred thousand distinct CDR3 sequences; 15% to 20% were detected once. Clones ranked in the top ten supply 20% to 25% of the sample.

Spanning cysteine to phenylalanine, the CDR3 consists of 14 amino acids. Of all the DNA, just the CDR3 is kept, 42 bases in frame from base 1. CDR1 and CDR2 are read off the germline V gene as SGHRS and YFSETQ. The junction shows trimming of 4 bases on V and 4 bases on J, plus 14 bases between the germline ends. Points on this clonotype: No antigen is known for it. A read error may explain this, as a much larger clone is one base away.

Points the paper makes about the study in general: The study included only a couple of mild cases, and larger cohorts that include severe cases with pre-infection samples were judged to be necessary. Whether the second-wave clones peaking on day 37 were SARS-CoV-2 specific was not confirmed. Some responding clones were detected in pre-infection memory, which suggested that pre-existing cross-reactive memory T cells had joined the SARS-CoV-2 response. Contracting CD4+ clones turned up mainly in the CM and EM memory subsets, whereas EMRA was where CD8+ clones were enriched. Balanced CD4/CD8 phenotypes were observed for clones contracting from day 15 to 85, whereas a bias towards CD4+ was observed for a second wave of clones expanding from day 15 to 37.

The source of this sequence is a man younger than 35 who had mild COVID-19 (a few samples of this study predate the infection). The sample titles of this study are shuffled in the database, so cell type and time point are left out; the donor was told from shared clones. The chain uses TRBV5-1 and TRBJ1-1, and possibly TRBD1, on 5 matching bases. The sample was PBMCs or a T cell subset sorted from them (not recorded which). The CDR3 region has the sequence CASSACGGGTEAFF. The nucleotides read TGCGCCAGCAGCGCCTGCGGGGGAGGCACTGAAGCTTTCTTT.